Below, 23 T cell receptor beta chains from the same sample are listed, as sequenced in a study of cytomegalovirus exposure and HLA in healthy donors. PCR primers comprised 60 Vbeta and 13 Jbeta primers. Profiled with immunoSEQ multiplex PCR; TCRdb holds only in-frame clones, not every one. The profile covers tens of thousands of clones, with roughly 81% appearing a single time and 4.5% to 7% taken by the ten largest. Input material: PBMCs. The receptors stem from a woman under 30 in good health and CMV-seropositive.

The chain carries TRBV5-6 and TRBJ1-5; D gene ambiguous. The ends were cut back, 0 bases at V and 2 bases at J, with 6 bases in the middle. Germline CDR1 and CDR2: SGHDT and YYEEEE. The CDR3 consists of 14 residues. The CDR3: CASSLESGNQPQHF. The CDR3 DNA is TGTGCCAGCAGCTTGGAGTCGGGCAATCAGCCCCAGCATTTT.

The rearrangement joins TRBV7-2 to TRBJ2-3; 15 nucleotides agree with TRBD2. CDR3 length: 18 residues. Looked up from germline, CDR1 is SGHTA and CDR2 is FQGNSA. After removal of 1 base from V and 4 bases from J, the junction contained 6 bases not matched to a gene. The CDR3 protein is CASSLVVRTSGRADTQYF. The CDR3 DNA reads as TGTGCCAGCAGCTTAGTAGTTCGGACTAGCGGGAGGGCAGATACGCAGTATTTT.

This sequence joins TRBV6-1 and TRBJ1-2, with TRBD1 as a possible D gene (5 bases). Per the germline V gene, CDR1 is MNHNS and CDR2 is SASEGT. The CDR3 spans 14 residues. The germline V and J ends were trimmed by 7 bases and 5 bases, with 17 bases remaining between them. CDR3 protein: CASIWGVRQYGYTF. CDR3 nucleotides: TGTGCCAGCATCTGGGGGGTTCGACAGTATGGCTACACCTTC.

This rearrangement joins TRBV27 to TRBJ1-4; 8 positions agree with TRBD1. Germline CDR1 and CDR2: MNHEY and SMNVEV (reference sequence). V trimming: 5 bases; J trimming: 7 bases; junction bases outside the gene matches: 6. The CDR3 has 14 residues. This CDR3 reads CASSPYRGGEKLFF. The CDR3, as DNA: TGTGCCAGCAGTCCTTACAGGGGGGGTGAAAAACTGTTTTTT.

The gene calls are TRBV2 and TRBJ2-5, with 9 positions matching TRBD2. This CDR3 spans 15 amino acids. J lost 3 bases, V lost 3 bases, and 5 bases had no gene match. Germline loops: CDR1 SNHLY, CDR2 FYNNEI. CDR3 in DNA: TGTGCCAGCAGTGATGAGGTAGCGGGGGAAGAGACCCAGTACTTC. Amino acids: CASSDEVAGEETQYF.

The chain uses TRBV5-4 and TRBJ2-3; 11 bases line up with TRBD2. V lost 4 bases, J lost 4 bases, and 5 bases stayed unmatched. The V gene's germline CDR1 is SGHNT and CDR2 YYREEE (reference sequence). The CDR3 has 15 amino acids. The CDR3 DNA is TGTGCCAGCAGCCCGGGACTAGCGGAATCAGATACGCAGTATTTT. It specifies CASSPGLAESDTQYF.

The chain recombines TRBV9 with TRBJ1-4; TRBD1 aligns across 9 bases. CDR3 size: 14 residues. The germline V gene has CDR1 SGDLS and CDR2 YYNGEE. With 3 bases clipped from V and 7 bases from J, the junction kept 4 bases outside the gene matches. CDR3 DNA: TGTGCCAGCAGCGCGGGACAGGGCGGTGAAAAACTGTTTTTT. It codes for CASSAGQGGEKLFF.

V usage is TRBV27 and J usage is TRBJ2-1; the D gene is possibly TRBD2 (6 bases). The CDR3 loop spans 16 amino acids. Per germline, CDR1 MNHEY and CDR2 SMNVEV (reference sequence). Trimming cost V 4 bases and J 10 bases, with 23 bases left between them. In DNA, the CDR3 is TGTGCCAGCAGTTCGCCCGGGACTTCTCCTACAAACGAGCAGTTCTTC. Translation: CASSSPGTSPTNEQFF.

The chain links TRBV2 to TRBJ1-3, with D perhaps TRBD1 (5 bases). Germline CDR1 is SNHLY and CDR2 is FYNNEI. CDR3 length: 16 amino acids. Trimming shortened V by 7 bases and J by 0 bases, and 16 bases separated the two germline ends. The CDR3 region is CASTPRQLSSGNTIYF. For the CDR3, the DNA is TGTGCCAGCACCCCTCGACAGTTGAGCTCTGGAAACACCATATATTTT. The variable domain in full, completed from reference TRBV2 and TRBJ1-3, reads EPEVTQTPSHQVTQMGQEVILRCVPISNHLYFYWYRQILGQKVEFLVSFYNNEISEKSEIFDDQFSVERPDGSNFTLKIRSTKLEDSAMYFCASTPRQLSSGNTIYFGEGSWLTVV.

The chain employs TRBV18 and TRBJ2-7, with 7 bases aligning to TRBD2. In germline, CDR1 is KGHSH, CDR2 LQKENI. The CDR3 is made up of 13 amino acids. After removal of 6 bases from V and 4 bases from J, the junction contained 6 bases not matched to a gene. The CDR3 region is CASSSGRAYEQYF. In DNA form, the CDR3 reads TGTGCCAGCTCCTCAGGGAGGGCGTACGAGCAGTACTTC.

This clone has only a few counts. V gene TRBV14 combines with J gene TRBJ1-4; 7 positions agree with TRBD1. The CDR3 contains 15 residues. The trim removed 1 base at V and 6 bases at J, leaving 5 bases unmatched. CDR1 and CDR2 from the germline V gene are SGHDN and FVKESK. CDR3 in amino acids: CASSQGLGGYEKLFF. In DNA form, the CDR3 reads TGTGCCAGCAGCCAAGGCCTAGGGGGCTATGAAAAACTGTTTTTT.

The V gene is TRBV7-9, the J gene TRBJ1-1, with 10 bases aligning to TRBD1. The CDR3 loop spans 15 amino acids. V trimming: 4 bases; J trimming: 8 bases; junction bases outside the gene matches: 10. Germline assignment: CDR1 SEHNR and CDR2 FQNEAQ (reference sequence). DNA of the CDR3: TGTGCCAGCAGCTCGACAAGACAGGGGGCTATAGAAGCTTTCTTT. Protein product: CASSSTRQGAIEAFF.

V gene TRBV28 combines with J gene TRBJ2-5; D uncertain. V lost 1 base and J lost 1, with 4 bases in between. The CDR3 sequence is 13 residues long. Germline CDR1 MDHEN, CDR2 SYDVKM. The DNA for the CDR3 is TGTGCCAGCAGTTTATCTGTCCAAGAGACCCAGTACTTC. Protein product: CASSLSVQETQYF.

The rearrangement joins TRBV6-6 to TRBJ2-7; TRBD2 might be the D (5 bases). This CDR3 has 15 residues. From germline, CDR1 is MNHNY and CDR2 SVGAGI (reference sequence). With 7 bases removed from V and 3 bases from J, the gap between germline ends came to 19 bases. CDR3 in amino acids: CASTSDPGKYYEQYF. In nucleotides, the CDR3 is TGTGCCAGCACCTCCGACCCGGGGAAATACTACGAGCAGTACTTC.

The chain has TRBV28 and TRBJ2-3; 8 bases line up with TRBD2. V dropped 6 bases and J dropped 5; count of bases not matched to a gene: 7. Germline V CDR1 and CDR2: MDHEN, SYDVKM. The CDR3 extends over 14 amino acids. CDR3 amino acids: CASRISGALDTQYF. In DNA, the CDR3 is TGTGCCAGCAGAATTAGCGGGGCCTTAGATACGCAGTATTTT.

The J gene is TRBJ2-1, the V gene TRBV19; 10 nucleotides agree with TRBD2. Germline V gives CDR1 LNHDA, CDR2 SQIVND (reference sequence). There are 14 residues in the CDR3. V lost 3 bases and J lost 9; bases outside the gene matches: 5. The CDR3 DNA sequence: TGTGCCAGTAGTATCGGGACTAGCGTACGTGAGCAGTTCTTC. It codes for CASSIGTSVREQFF.

The chain has TRBV30 and TRBJ1-1, with 12 bases identical to TRBD1. CDR3 length: 17 residues. Germline loops: CDR1 GTSNPN, CDR2 SVGIG (reference sequence). With 1 base clipped from V and 6 bases from J, the junction kept 12 bases outside the gene matches. The CDR3 reads CAWSGVRDRGLHSEAFF. The CDR3 DNA follows: TGTGCCTGGAGTGGGGTCAGGGACAGGGGGCTTCATTCTGAAGCTTTCTTT.

The rearrangement uses TRBV5-1 and TRBJ1-2; D ambiguous. In germline, CDR1 is SGHRS, CDR2 YFSETQ. V lost 4 bases, J lost 8 bases, and 15 bases lay in between. This CDR3 region has 13 residues. This CDR3 is CASSRASLEGYTF. CDR3 nucleotides: TGCGCCAGCAGCCGCGCGTCACTGGAGGGCTACACCTTC.

This sequence joins TRBV5-6 and TRBJ2-1; a possible D gene is TRBD2 (6 bases). Germline assignment: CDR1 SGHDT and CDR2 YYEEEE. The CDR3 totals 14 residues. V was trimmed by 3 bases and J by 4 bases, leaving 11 bases between them. CDR3 in DNA: TGTGCCAGCAGCTCTGCGGGGACGTACAATGAGCAGTTCTTC. Its translation is CASSSAGTYNEQFF.

The V gene is TRBV2, the J gene TRBJ1-2, with D possibly TRBD1 on 5 matching bases. This CDR3 has 14 amino acids. Trimming cost V 4 bases and J 8 bases, with 17 bases left between them. Looked up from germline, CDR1 is SNHLY and CDR2 is FYNNEI. Written as DNA, the CDR3 is TGTGCCAGCAGTGCTGCGGCAGGGATGGGGGGCTACACCTTC. Protein: CASSAAAGMGGYTF.

This rearrangement joins TRBV6-6 to TRBJ2-7; no clear D. The germline V gene has CDR1 MNHNY and CDR2 SVGAGI (reference sequence). The V and J ends lost 3 bases and 7 bases respectively, with 13 bases between them. This CDR3 spans 13 amino acids. DNA of the CDR3: TGTGCCAGCAGTTATGCGGTGCGAGAAGAGCAGTACTTC. It codes for CASSYAVREEQYF.

A single count supports this clone. This sequence joins TRBV23-1 and TRBJ1-5, with D hard to call. TRBV23-1 is identified as an open reading frame with a role that is uncertain. This CDR3 spans 19 amino acids. V lost 4 bases to trimming and J lost 0 bases, with 22 bases between them. This CDR3 is CASSRGTLPGPDSNQPQHF. In DNA, the CDR3 is TGCGCCAGCAGTCGAGGAACATTACCGGGTCCTGATAGCAATCAGCCCCAGCATTTT.

This clone was picked up one time. The rearrangement uses TRBV7-9 and TRBJ1-1; the D gene is possibly TRBD1 (5 bases). The CDR3 loop spans 13 amino acids. V lost 8 bases and J 3 bases, leaving 13 bases between the germline ends. The V gene's germline CDR1 is SEHNR and CDR2 FQNEAQ (reference sequence). CDR3 sequence reads: CASGQGAHTEAFF. CDR3 DNA sequence: TGTGCCAGCGGGCAAGGGGCTCACACTGAAGCTTTCTTT.